This TCR beta chain was recorded in a study of radiation and T cells in renal cell carcinoma. The study, taken as a whole, reports: Baseline intratumoral clonotype presence is unknown without pretreatment biopsies. In blood, top tumor clones expanded by 2 weeks, shrinking by 4.

A remark on this clone: As yet, its antigen is unknown.

TCRdb's copy holds only in-frame clones and misses some; the assay was immunoSEQ multiplex PCR. Among some 100,000 clones listed, over 65% were seen once. Time point noted: baseline pretreatment blood. Sample treatment: 15 Gy SBRT to primary tumor, nephrectomy 4 weeks later. Radiation-treated patients gave blood at baseline, week 2 and week 4. This renal cell carcinoma was of the clear cell type. J was trimmed by 0 bases and V by 5 bases; bases with no gene match: 15. Germline values: CDR1 SEHNR, CDR2 FQNEAQ (reference sequence). The CDR3 has 19 residues. The material sequenced was blood, taken from a patient whose treatment included radiotherapy and nephrectomy. V and J are TRBV7-9 and TRBJ2-3; 9 bases map to TRBD1. The clonotype was recovered from a man in his fifties or sixties with renal cell carcinoma. In nucleotides, the CDR3 is TGTGCCAGCAGCCCTTCCGGGACAGGGATACTAGCGAGCACAGATACGCAGTATTTT. Its translation: CASSPSGTGILASTDTQYF.